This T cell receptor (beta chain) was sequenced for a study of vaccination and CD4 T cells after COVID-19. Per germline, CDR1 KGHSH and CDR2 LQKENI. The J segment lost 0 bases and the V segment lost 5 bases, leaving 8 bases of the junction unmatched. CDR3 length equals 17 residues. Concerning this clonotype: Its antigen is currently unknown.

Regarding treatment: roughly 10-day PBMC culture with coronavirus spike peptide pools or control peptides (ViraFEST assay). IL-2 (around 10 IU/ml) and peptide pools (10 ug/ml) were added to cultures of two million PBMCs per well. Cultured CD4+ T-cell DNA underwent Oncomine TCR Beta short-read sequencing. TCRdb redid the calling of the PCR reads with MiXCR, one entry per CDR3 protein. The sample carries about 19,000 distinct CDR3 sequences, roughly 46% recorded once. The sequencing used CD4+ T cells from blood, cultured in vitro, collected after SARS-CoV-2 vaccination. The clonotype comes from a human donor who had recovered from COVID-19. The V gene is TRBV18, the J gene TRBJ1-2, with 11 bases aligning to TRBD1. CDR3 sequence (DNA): TGTGCCAGCTCATCCCGGGACAGGGGGTTAGCTAACTATGGCTACACCTTC. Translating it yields CASSSRDRGLANYGYTF.